This T cell receptor (beta chain) was profiled in a study of cytomegalovirus exposure and HLA in healthy donors. V was trimmed by 1 base and J by 1 base, leaving 16 bases between them. Looked up from germline, CDR1 is MGHRA and CDR2 is YSYEKL. This CDR3 region has 17 residues. 13 Jbeta primers and 60 Vbeta primers were used for the PCR. The protocol was immunoSEQ multiplex PCR, while the TCRdb copy is restricted to in-frame clones and leaves out a portion. Found here are about 200,000 clones, 82% of them singletons; the top ten hold about 0.094%. Sequencing was performed on PBMCs. The V and J genes are TRBV4-1 and TRBJ1-1; D is perhaps TRBD1 (6 bases). The sequence was obtained from a boy between 2 and 10 years old in good health and CMV-seronegative. CDR3 in amino acids: CASSQVSVLQGNTEAFF. The CDR3 DNA follows: TGCGCCAGCAGCCAAGTTTCCGTACTACAGGGGAACACTGAAGCTTTCTTT.